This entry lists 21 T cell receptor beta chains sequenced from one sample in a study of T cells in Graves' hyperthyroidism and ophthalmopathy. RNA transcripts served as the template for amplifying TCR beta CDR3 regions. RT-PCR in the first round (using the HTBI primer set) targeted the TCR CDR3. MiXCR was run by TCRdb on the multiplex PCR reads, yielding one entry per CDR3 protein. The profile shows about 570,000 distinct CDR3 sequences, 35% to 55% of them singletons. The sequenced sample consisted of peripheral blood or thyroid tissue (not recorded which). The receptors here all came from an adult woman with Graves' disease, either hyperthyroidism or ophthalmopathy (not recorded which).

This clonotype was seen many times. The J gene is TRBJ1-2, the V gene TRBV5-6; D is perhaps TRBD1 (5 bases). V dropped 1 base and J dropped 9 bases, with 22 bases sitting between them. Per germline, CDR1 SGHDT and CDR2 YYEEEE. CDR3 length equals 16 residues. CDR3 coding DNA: TGTGCCAGCAGCTTGATCAGGGAGCGGCCTCGTCTGAGCTACACCTTC. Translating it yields CASSLIRERPRLSYTF. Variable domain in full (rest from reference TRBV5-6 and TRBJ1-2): DAGVTQSPTHLIKTRGQQVTLRCSPKSGHDTVSWYQQALGQGPQFIFQYYEEEERQRGNFPDRFSGHQFPNYSSELNVNALLLGDSALYLCASSLIRERPRLSYTFGSGTRLTVV.

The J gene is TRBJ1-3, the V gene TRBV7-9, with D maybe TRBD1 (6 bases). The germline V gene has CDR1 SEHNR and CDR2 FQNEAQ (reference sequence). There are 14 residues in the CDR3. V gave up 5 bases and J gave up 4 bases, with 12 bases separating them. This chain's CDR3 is CASSATGFGNTIYF. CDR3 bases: TGTGCCAGCAGCGCGACAGGATTCGGAAACACCATATATTTT.

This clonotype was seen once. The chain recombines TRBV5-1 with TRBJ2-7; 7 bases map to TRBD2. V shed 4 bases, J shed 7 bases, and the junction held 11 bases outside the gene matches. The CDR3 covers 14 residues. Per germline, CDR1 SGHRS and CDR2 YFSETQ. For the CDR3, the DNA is TGCGCCAGCAGCGACCGGGACTACCACAATGAGCAGTACTTC. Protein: CASSDRDYHNEQYF.

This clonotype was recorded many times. CDR3: CASTSTAGNEKLFF. The CDR3 DNA reads TGTGCCAGTACCTCGACAGCCGGTAATGAAAAACTGTTTTTT. The chain uses TRBV19 and TRBJ1-4; a weak D match, TRBD1 (5 bases). The V end was cut by 7 bases, the J end by 4 bases, with 13 bases between. CDR3 length equals 14 residues. Looked up from germline, CDR1 is LNHDA and CDR2 is SQIVND (reference sequence).

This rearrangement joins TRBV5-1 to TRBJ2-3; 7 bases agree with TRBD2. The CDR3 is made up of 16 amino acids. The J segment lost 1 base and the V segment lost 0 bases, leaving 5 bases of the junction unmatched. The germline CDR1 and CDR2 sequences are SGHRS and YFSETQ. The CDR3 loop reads CASSLAAGVGTDTQYF. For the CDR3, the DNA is TGCGCCAGCAGCTTGGCCGCGGGAGTTGGCACAGATACGCAGTATTTT. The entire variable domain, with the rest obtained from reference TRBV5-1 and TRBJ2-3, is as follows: KAGVTQTPRYLIKTRGQQVTLSCSPISGHRSVSWYQQTPGQGLQFLFEYFSETQRNKGNFPGRFSGRQFSNSRSEMNVSTLELGDSALYLCASSLAAGVGTDTQYFGPGTRLTVL.

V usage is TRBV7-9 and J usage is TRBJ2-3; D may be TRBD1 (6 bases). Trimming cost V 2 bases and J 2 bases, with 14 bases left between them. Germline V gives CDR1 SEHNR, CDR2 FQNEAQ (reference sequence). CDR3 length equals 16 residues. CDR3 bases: TGTGCCAGCAGCTTATCGCTACAGGGCTACACAGATACGCAGTATTTT. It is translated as CASSLSLQGYTDTQYF.

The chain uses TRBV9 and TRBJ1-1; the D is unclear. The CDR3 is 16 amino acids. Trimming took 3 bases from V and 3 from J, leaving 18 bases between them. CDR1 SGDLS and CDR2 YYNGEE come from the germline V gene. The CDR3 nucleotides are TGTGCCAGCAGCGGCTCCAACACCGGGAAGGACACTGAAGCTTTCTTT. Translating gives CASSGSNTGKDTEAFF.

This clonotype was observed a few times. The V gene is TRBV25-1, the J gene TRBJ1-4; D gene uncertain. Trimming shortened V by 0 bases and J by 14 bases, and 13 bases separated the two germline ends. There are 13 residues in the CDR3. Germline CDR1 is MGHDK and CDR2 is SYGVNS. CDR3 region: CASSEYHLGPLFF. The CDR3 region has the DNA TGTGCCAGCAGTGAATATCACCTCGGACCCCTGTTTTTT.

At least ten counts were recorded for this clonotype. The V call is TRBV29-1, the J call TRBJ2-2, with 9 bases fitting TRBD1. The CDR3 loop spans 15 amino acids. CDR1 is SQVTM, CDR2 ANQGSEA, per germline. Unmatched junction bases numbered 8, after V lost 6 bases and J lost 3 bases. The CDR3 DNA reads TGCAGCGTCGAGCACAGGGGGCGTCACACCGGGGAGCTGTTTTTT. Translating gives CSVEHRGRHTGELFF.

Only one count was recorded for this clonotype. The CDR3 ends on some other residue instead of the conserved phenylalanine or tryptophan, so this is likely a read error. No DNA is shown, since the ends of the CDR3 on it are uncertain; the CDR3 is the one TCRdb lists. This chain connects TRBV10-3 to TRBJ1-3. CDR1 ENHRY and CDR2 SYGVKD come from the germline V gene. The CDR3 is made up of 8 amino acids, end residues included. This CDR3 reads CAIRFALA.

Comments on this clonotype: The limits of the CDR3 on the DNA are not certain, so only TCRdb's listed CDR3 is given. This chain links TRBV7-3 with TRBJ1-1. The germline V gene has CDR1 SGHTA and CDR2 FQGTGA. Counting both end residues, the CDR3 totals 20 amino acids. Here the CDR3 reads CASSFYICSASSSMNTEAFF.

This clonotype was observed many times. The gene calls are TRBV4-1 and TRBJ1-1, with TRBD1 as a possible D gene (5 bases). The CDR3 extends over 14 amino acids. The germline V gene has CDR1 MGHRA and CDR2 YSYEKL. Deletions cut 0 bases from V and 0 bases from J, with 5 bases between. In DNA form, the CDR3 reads TGCGCCAGCAGCCAAGACAGGGTGAACACTGAAGCTTTCTTT. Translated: CASSQDRVNTEAFF.

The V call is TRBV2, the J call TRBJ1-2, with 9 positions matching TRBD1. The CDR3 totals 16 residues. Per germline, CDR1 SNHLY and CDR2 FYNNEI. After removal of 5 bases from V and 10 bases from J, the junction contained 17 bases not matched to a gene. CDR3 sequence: CASSTNRDRDGWAYTF. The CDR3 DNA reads TGTGCCAGCAGTACCAACCGGGACAGGGACGGATGGGCCTACACCTTC.

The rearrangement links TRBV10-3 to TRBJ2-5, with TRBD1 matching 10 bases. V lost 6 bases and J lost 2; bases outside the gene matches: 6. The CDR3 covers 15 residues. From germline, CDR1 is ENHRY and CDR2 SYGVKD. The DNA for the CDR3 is TGTGCCATCAGGGAGCGGGACAGGGGACAAGAGACCCAGTACTTC. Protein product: CAIRERDRGQETQYF.

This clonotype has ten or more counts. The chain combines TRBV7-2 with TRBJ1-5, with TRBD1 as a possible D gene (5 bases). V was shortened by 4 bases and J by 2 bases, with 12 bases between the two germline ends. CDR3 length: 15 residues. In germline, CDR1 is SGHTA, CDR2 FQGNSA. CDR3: CASSYVAGGNQPQHF. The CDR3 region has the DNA TGTGCCAGCAGCTACGTCGCGGGGGGCAATCAGCCCCAGCATTTT.

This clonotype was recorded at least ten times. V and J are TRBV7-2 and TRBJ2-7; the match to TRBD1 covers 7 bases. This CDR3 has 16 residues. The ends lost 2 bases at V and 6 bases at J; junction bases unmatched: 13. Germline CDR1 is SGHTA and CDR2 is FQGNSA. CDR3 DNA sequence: TGTGCCAGCAGCTTATTTCTGCTAGCCTCAGGGGGCGAGCAGTACTTC. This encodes CASSLFLLASGGEQYF.

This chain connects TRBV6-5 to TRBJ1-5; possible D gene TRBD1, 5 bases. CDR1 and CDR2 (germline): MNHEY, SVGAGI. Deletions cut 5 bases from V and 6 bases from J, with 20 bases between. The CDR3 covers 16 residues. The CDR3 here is CASSPRGVRGPQPQHF. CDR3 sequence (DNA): TGTGCCAGCAGTCCTCGGGGGGTGAGGGGCCCTCAGCCCCAGCATTTT.

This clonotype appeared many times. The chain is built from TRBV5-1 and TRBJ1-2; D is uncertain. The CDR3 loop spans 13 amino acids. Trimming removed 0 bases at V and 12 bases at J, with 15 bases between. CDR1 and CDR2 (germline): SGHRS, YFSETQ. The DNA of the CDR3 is TGCGCCAGCAGCTTGGAGGGCCACTCCGGGGACACCTTC. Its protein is CASSLEGHSGDTF.

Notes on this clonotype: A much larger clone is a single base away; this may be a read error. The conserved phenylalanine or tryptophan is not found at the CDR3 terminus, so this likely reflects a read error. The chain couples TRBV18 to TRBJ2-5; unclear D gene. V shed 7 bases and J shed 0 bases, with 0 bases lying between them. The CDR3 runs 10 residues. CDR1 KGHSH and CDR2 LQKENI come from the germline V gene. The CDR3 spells CASYQETQYS. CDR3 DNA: TGTGCCAGCTACCAAGAGACCCAGTACTCC.

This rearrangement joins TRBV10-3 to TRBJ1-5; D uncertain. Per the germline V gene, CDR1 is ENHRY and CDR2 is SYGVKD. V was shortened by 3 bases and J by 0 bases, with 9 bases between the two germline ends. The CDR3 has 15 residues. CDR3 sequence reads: CAISETGNSNQPQHF. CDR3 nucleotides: TGTGCCATCAGTGAAACCGGGAATAGCAATCAGCCCCAGCATTTT.

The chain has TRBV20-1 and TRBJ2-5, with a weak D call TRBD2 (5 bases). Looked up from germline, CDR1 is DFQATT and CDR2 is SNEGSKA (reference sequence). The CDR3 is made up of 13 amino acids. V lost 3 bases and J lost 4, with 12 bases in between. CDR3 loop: CSASGGRGETQYF. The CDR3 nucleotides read TGCAGTGCTAGCGGTGGCCGGGGAGAGACCCAGTACTTC.